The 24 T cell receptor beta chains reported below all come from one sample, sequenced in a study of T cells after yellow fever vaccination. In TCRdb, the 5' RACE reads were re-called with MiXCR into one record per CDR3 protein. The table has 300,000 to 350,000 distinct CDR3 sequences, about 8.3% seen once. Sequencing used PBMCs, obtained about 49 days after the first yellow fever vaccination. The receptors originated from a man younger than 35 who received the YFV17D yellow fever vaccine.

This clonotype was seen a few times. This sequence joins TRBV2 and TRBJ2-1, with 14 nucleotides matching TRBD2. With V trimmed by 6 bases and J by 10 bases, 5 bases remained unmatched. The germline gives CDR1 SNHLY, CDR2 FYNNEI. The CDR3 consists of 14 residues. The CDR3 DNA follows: TGTGCCAGCAGAGGGACTAGCGGGGGACGGGAGCAGTTCTTC. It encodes CASRGTSGGREQFF. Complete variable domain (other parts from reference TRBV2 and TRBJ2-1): EPEVTQTPSHQVTQMGQEVILRCVPISNHLYFYWYRQILGQKVEFLVSFYNNEISEKSEIFDDQFSVERPDGSNFTLKIRSTKLEDSAMYFCASRGTSGGREQFFGPGTRLTVL.

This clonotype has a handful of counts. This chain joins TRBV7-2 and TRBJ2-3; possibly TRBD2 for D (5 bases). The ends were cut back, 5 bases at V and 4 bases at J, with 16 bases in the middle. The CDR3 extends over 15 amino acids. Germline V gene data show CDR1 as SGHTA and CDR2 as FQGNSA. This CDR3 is CASSPDRGLSDTQYF. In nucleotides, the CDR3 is TGTGCCAGCAGCCCCGACCGAGGGCTATCAGATACGCAGTATTTT. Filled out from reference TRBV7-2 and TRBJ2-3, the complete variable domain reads GAGVSQSPSNKVTEKGKDVELRCDPISGHTALYWYRQSLGQGLEFLIYFQGNSAPDKSGLPSDRFSAERTGGSVSTLTIQRTQQEDSAVYLCASSPDRGLSDTQYFGPGTRLTVL.

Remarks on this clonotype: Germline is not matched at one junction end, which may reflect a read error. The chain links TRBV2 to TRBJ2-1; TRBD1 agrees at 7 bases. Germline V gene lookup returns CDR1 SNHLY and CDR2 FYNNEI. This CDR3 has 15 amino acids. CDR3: CAISQQGPVYNEQFF. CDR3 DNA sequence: TGTGCCATCAGTCAACAGGGGCCAGTCTACAATGAGCAGTTCTTC.

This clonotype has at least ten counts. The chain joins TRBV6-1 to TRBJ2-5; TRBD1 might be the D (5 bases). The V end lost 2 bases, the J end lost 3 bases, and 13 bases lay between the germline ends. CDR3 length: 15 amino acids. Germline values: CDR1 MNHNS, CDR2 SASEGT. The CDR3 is CASSEYRLIEETQYF. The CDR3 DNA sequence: TGTGCCAGCAGTGAATACAGGCTAATAGAAGAGACCCAGTACTTC.

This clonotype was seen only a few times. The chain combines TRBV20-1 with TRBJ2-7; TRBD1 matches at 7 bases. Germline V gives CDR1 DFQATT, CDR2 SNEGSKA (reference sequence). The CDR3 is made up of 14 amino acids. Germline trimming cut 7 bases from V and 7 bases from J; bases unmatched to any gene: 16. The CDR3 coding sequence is TGCAGTGTGATAACTGGGGACAGCTCGGGGGAGCAGTACGTC. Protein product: CSVITGDSSGEQYV.

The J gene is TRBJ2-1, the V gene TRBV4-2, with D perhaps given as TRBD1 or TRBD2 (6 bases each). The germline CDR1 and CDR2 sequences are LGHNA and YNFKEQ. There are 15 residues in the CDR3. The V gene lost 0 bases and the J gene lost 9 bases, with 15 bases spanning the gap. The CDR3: CASSQDKWGAREQFF. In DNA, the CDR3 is TGTGCCAGCAGCCAAGATAAGTGGGGGGCTCGTGAGCAGTTCTTC.

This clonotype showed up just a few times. The CDR3 protein is CASRTDTSSVNEQFF. CDR3 nucleotide sequence: TGTGCCAGCCGCACCGACACTAGCTCTGTAAATGAGCAGTTCTTC. The chain combines TRBV7-9 with TRBJ2-1; D perhaps matches TRBD2 (6 bases). This CDR3 has 15 residues. V was trimmed by 8 bases and J by 7 bases, leaving 21 bases between them. The germline CDR1 and CDR2 sequences are SEHNR and FQNEAQ (reference sequence).

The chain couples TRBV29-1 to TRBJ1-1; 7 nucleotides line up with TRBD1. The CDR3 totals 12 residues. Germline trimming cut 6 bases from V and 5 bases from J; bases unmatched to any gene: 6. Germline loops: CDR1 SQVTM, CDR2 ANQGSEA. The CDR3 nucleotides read TGCAGCGTGAGAGAACAGGGGACTGAAGCTTTCTTT. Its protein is CSVREQGTEAFF.

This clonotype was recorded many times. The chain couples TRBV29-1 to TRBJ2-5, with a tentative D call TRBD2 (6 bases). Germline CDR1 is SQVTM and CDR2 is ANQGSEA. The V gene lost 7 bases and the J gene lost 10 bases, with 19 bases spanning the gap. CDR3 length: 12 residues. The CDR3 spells CSAGGIALSQYF. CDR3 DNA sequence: TGCAGCGCCGGAGGGATTGCATTAAGCCAGTACTTC.

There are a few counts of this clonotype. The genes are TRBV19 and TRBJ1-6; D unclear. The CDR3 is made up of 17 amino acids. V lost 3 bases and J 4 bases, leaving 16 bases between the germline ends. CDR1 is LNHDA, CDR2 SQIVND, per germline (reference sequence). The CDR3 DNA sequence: TGTGCCAGTAGTATGTATGTCTCCAAGTCGTATAATTCACCCCTCCACTTT. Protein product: CASSMYVSKSYNSPLHF.

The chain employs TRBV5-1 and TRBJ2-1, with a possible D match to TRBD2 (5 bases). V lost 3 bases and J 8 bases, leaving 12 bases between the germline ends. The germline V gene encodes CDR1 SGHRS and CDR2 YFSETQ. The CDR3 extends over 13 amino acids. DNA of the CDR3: TGCGCCAGCAGCTCTATCGCGGGTGATGAGCAGTTCTTC. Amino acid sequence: CASSSIAGDEQFF.

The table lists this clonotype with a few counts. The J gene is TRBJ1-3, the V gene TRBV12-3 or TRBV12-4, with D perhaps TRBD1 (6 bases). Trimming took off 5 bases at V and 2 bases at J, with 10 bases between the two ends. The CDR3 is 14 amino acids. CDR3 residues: CASSPGATGNTIYF. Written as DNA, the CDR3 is TGTGCCAGCAGTCCGGGGGCAACTGGAAACACCATATATTTT.

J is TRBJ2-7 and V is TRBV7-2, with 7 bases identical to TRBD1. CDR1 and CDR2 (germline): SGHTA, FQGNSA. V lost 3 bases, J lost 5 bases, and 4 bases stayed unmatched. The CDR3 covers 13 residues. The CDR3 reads CASSFETGNEQYF. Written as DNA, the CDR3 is TGTGCCAGCAGCTTCGAGACAGGGAACGAGCAGTACTTC.

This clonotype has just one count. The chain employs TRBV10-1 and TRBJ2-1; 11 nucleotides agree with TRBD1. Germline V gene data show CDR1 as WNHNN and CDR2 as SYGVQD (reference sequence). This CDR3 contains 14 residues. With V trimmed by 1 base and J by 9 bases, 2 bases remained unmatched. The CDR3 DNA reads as TGCGCCAGCAGTGAGTGGACAGGGGGCGCTGAGCAGTTCTTC. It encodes CASSEWTGGAEQFF.

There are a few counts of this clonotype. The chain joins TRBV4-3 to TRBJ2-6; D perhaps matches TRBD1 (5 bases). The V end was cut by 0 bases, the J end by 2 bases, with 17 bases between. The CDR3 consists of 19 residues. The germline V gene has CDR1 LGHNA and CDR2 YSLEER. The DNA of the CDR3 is TGCGCCAGCAGCCAAGATGGGTATAGGGGAAGGGCTGGGGCCAACGTCCTGACTTTC. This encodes CASSQDGYRGRAGANVLTF.

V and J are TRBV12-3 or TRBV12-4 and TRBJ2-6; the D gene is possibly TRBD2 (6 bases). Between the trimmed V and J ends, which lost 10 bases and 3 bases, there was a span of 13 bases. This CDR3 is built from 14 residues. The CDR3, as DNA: TGTGCCACCGGGGAGGCGCTTGGGGCCAACGTCCTGACTTTC. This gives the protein CATGEALGANVLTF.

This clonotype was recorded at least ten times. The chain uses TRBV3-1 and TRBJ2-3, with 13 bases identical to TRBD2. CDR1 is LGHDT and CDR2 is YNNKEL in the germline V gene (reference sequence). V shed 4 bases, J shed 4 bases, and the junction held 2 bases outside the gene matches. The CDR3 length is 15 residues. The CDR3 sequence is CASSRGLAGADTQYF. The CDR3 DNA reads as TGTGCCAGCAGCCGCGGACTAGCGGGGGCAGATACGCAGTATTTT.

CDR3 DNA: TGTGCCAGCTCACCCCGGACGGCCACAGATACGCAGTATTTT. Protein product: CASSPRTATDTQYF. The gene calls are TRBV18 and TRBJ2-3; D is undetermined. V gave up 3 bases and J gave up 2 bases, with 9 bases separating them. CDR3 length: 14 amino acids. Germline lookup yields CDR1 KGHSH and CDR2 LQKENI. The complete variable domain, with remaining parts taken from reference TRBV18 and TRBJ2-3, reads NAGVMQNPRHLVRRRGQEARLRCSPMKGHSHVYWYRQLPEEGLKFMVYLQKENIIDESGMPKERFSAEFPKEGPSILRIQQVVRGDSAAYFCASSPRTATDTQYFGPGTRLTVL.

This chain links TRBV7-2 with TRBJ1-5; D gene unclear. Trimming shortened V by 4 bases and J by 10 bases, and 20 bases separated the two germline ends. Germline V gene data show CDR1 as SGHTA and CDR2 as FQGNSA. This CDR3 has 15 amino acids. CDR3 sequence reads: CASSSAGRDSQPQHF. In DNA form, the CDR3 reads TGTGCCAGCAGCTCGGCCGGGAGGGATTCCCAACCCCAGCATTTT.

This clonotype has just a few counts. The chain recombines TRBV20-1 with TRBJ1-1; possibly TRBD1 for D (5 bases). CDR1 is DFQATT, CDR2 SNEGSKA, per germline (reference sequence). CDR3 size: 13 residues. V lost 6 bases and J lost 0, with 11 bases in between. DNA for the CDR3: TGCAGTGCCGCCGACAGCCTGAACACTGAAGCTTTCTTT. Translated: CSAADSLNTEAFF.

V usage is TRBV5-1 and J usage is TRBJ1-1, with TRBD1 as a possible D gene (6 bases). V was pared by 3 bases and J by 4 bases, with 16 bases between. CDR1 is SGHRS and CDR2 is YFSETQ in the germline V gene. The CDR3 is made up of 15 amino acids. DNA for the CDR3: TGCGCCAGCAGCTCCAGGGAGGGGGGAGGCACTGAAGCTTTCTTT. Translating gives CASSSREGGGTEAFF. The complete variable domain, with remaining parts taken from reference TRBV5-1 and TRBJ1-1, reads KAGVTQTPRYLIKTRGQQVTLSCSPISGHRSVSWYQQTPGQGLQFLFEYFSETQRNKGNFPGRFSGRQFSNSRSEMNVSTLELGDSALYLCASSSREGGGTEAFFGQGTRLTVV.

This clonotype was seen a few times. The CDR3: CASTRGQGMPDTQYF. CDR3 sequence (DNA): TGTGCCAGCACCCGGGGACAGGGGATGCCAGATACGCAGTATTTT. This chain uses TRBV12-3 or TRBV12-4 with TRBJ2-3, with 10 bases lining up with TRBD1. The CDR3 length is 15 residues. V shed 7 bases, J shed 4 bases, and the junction held 8 bases outside the gene matches.

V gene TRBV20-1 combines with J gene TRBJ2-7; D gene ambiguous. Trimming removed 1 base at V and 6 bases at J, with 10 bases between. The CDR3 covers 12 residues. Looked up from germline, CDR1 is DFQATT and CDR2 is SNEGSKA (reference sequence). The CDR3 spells CSARVGSVEQYF. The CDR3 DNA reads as TGCAGTGCTAGAGTGGGGTCCGTCGAGCAGTACTTC.

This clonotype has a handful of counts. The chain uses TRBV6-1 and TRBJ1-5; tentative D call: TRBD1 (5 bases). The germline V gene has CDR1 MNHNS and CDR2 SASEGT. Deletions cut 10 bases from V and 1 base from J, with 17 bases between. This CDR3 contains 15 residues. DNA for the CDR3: TGTGCCACCAGGAACGGGGGGGTAAGCAATCAGCCCCAGCATTTT. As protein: CATRNGGVSNQPQHF.